This T cell receptor (beta chain) was found in a study of regulatory T cells in long-lasting Graves disease. Germline values: CDR1 MNHNS, CDR2 SASEGT. This CDR3 comprises 12 residues. Building the TCR beta libraries relied on iRepertoire HTBI primers, and CDR3 regions underwent Arm-PCR. TCRdb ran MiXCR on the multiplex PCR reads and lists one entry per CDR3 protein. Of 550,000 to 650,000 distinct CDR3 sequences in the sample, 15% to 20% were seen once. Time point of the sample: newly diagnosed GD, antithyroid drugs for less than 3 months. Generation of the TCR library employed RNA extracted from PBMCs. The table lists this clonotype with many counts. As yet, its antigen is unknown. Findings of the study overall: With persistent disease, TRBV28, TRBJ1-2 and TRBJ2-5 were the favored segments.

The sample was also linked to a second study, of T cells in Graves' hyperthyroidism and ophthalmopathy. Turning to that study: The primer set for the first-round RT-PCR of the TCR CDR3 was HTBI.

The source was peripheral blood mononuclear cells (PBMCs), collected at new diagnosis, from a patient treated with antithyroid drugs. V usage is TRBV6-1 and J usage is TRBJ2-5; a weak D match, TRBD1 (5 bases). This TCR came from a man aged 18 to 35 with Graves disease. CDR3 residues: CESGQYQETQYF. DNA for the CDR3: TGTGAGTCAGGGCAATACCAAGAGACCCAGTACTTC.